These 2 T cell receptor beta chains were all obtained from the same sample, sequenced in a study of cytomegalovirus exposure and HLA in healthy donors (dated by TCRdb to 2015 to 2018). The library was prepared using the immunoSEQ multiplex PCR assay. For the multiplex PCR, a mixture combining 60 forward primers for TCR Vbeta segments and 13 reverse primers for TCR Jbeta segments was used. Imported from immuneACCESS, the table was reduced by TCRdb to in-frame sequences with V and J called. These copies leave out some clones; in studies compared against another copy, an unresolved V gene accounts for under half, and the cause of the remainder is not known. The sample table lists fewer than 250,000 clones, more than 60% of them with a count of one. Together, the top ten hold 1.8% of the sample. Material for sequencing was PBMCs. These receptors were obtained from a woman in her twenties or thirties in good health and CMV-seronegative.

The V and J genes are TRBV30 and TRBJ2-1; D perhaps matches TRBD2 (5 bases). Germline V gene sequence: CDR1 GTSNPN, CDR2 SVGIG (reference sequence). This CDR3 has 13 residues. Trimming left V 0 bases short and J 4 bases short, with 7 bases between. Here the CDR3 reads CAWSVAVYNEQFF. The CDR3 bases are TGTGCCTGGAGTGTAGCGGTGTACAATGAGCAGTTCTTC.

This chain connects TRBV7-3 to TRBJ1-1; maybe TRBD1 (5 bases). Trimming took off 2 bases at V and 4 bases at J, with 14 bases between the two ends. The CDR3 covers 15 residues. Looked up from germline, CDR1 is SGHTA and CDR2 is FQGTGA. The CDR3 region is CASSLEWGRGTEAFF. Written as DNA, the CDR3 is TGTGCCAGCAGCTTAGAGTGGGGGAGGGGCACTGAAGCTTTCTTT.